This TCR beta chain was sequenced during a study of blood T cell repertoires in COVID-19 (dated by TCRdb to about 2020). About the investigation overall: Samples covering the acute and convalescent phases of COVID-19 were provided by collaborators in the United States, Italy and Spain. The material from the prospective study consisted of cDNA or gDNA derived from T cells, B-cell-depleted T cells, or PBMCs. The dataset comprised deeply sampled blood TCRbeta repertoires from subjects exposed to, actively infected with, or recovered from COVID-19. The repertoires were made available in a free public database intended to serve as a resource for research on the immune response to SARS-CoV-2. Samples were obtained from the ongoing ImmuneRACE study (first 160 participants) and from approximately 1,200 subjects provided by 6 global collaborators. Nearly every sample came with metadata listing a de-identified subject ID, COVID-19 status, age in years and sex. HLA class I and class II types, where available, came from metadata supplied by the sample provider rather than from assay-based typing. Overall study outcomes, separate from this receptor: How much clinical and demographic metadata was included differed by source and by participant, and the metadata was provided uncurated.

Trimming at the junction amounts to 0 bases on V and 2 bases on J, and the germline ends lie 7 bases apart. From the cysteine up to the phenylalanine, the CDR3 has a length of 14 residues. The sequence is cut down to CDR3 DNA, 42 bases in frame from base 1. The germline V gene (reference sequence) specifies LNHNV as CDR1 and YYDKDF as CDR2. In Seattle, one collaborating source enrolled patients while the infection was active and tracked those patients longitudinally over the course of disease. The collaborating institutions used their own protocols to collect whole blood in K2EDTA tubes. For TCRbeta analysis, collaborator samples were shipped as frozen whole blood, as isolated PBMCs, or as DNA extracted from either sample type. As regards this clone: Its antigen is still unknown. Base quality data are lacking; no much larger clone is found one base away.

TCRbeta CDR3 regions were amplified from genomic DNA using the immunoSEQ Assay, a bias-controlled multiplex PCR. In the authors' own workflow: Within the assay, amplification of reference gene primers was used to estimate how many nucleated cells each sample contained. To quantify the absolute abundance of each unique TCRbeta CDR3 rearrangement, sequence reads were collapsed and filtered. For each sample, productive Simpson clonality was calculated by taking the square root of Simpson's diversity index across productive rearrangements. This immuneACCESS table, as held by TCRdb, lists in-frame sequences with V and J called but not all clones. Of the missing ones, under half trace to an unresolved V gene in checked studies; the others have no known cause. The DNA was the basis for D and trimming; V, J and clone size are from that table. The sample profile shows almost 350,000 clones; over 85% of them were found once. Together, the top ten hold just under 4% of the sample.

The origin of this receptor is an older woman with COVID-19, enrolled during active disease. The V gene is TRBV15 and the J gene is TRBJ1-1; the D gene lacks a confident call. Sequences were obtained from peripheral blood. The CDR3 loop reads CATSRDSFNTEAFF. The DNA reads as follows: TGTGCCACCAGCAGAGACAGTTTCAACACTGAAGCTTTCTTT.